These 32 T cell receptor beta chains share one sample of origin, sequenced in a study of blood T cells in healthy people across ages. For the second PCR, which ran for 7 to 11 cycles, a sample-barcoded 5' primer and a J-beta primer mix were used. TCRdb processed the 5' RACE reads anew with MiXCR; each CDR3 protein has one entry. The data contain fewer than 900,000 distinct CDR3 sequences, around 40% of them singletons. The sample consisted of blood. These receptors came from a woman between 55 and 75 years old in good health.

The V gene is TRBV12-3 or TRBV12-4, the J gene TRBJ2-3, with 10 positions matching TRBD2. The ends lost 5 bases at V and 3 bases at J; junction bases unmatched: 8. CDR3 length: 16 residues. In DNA, the CDR3 is TGTGCCAGCAGTCCCGGACTAGCGGAGAGAACAGATACGCAGTATTTT. Protein: CASSPGLAERTDTQYF.

This clonotype occurred a few times. The J gene is TRBJ2-7, the V gene TRBV18, with D possibly being TRBD2 (6 bases). Germline V CDR1 and CDR2: KGHSH, LQKENI. V lost 3 bases, J lost 1 base, and 10 bases lay in between. The CDR3 has 14 amino acids. The chain's CDR3 is CASSPQRESYEQYF. The DNA for the CDR3 is TGTGCCAGCTCACCCCAACGGGAGTCCTACGAGCAGTACTTC.

About this clonotype itself: This may stem from a read error, because a much larger clone lies one nucleotide away. This chain joins TRBV7-2 and TRBJ2-5; D gene uncertain. The CDR3 is made up of 13 amino acids. Germline CDR1 reads SGHTA; CDR2 reads FQGNSA. Trimming shortened V by 4 bases and J by 2 bases, and 8 bases separated the two germline ends. CDR3: CASSWNSQETQYF. For the CDR3, the DNA is TGTGCCAGCAGCTGGAACTCACAAGAGACCCAGTACTTC.

The rearrangement uses TRBV3-1 and TRBJ2-6; the D call may be TRBD1 or TRBD2 (5 bases each). The ends were cut back, 0 bases at V and 2 bases at J, with 8 bases in the middle. This CDR3 is built from 16 residues. CDR1 LGHDT and CDR2 YNNKEL come from the germline V gene (reference sequence). The CDR3 region has the DNA TGTGCCAGCAGCCAAGAATTGGGGGCTGGGGCCAACGTCCTGACTTTC. Its translation is CASSQELGAGANVLTF.

The rearrangement links TRBV6-2 or TRBV6-3 to TRBJ2-5; 8 bases line up with TRBD1. Germline-derived CDR1 and CDR2 are MNHEY and SVGEGT. The CDR3 consists of 14 residues. After removal of 5 bases from V and 1 base from J, the junction contained 3 bases not matched to a gene. Written as DNA, the CDR3 is TGTGCCAGCAGTGCAACAGGGGGCCAAGAGACCCAGTACTTC. This encodes CASSATGGQETQYF.

V is TRBV11-2 and J is TRBJ2-3; TRBD2 aligns across 11 bases. Germline CDR1 is SGHAT and CDR2 is FQNNGV. The CDR3 loop spans 16 amino acids. The ends lost 1 base at V and 7 bases at J; junction bases unmatched: 7. The CDR3 region is CASSLVAGGQQNTQYF. CDR3 nucleotide sequence: TGTGCCAGCAGCTTAGTAGCGGGAGGGCAGCAGAATACGCAGTATTTT.

The rearrangement uses TRBV20-1 and TRBJ2-7; D uncertain. The DNA end lines up better with TRBJ2-5; the J call may be wrong. Per germline, CDR1 DFQATT and CDR2 SNEGSKA (reference sequence). The CDR3 runs 15 residues. The CDR3 nucleotides are TGCAGTGCTAGAGACAGTCTCCAGGTGGATGGGACCCAGTACTTC. It is translated as CSARDSLQVDGTQYF.

J is TRBJ1-5 and V is TRBV2; a possible D gene is TRBD1 (5 bases). The CDR3 is 15 residues long. V lost 4 bases, J lost 5 bases, and 15 bases lay in between. Germline CDR1 SNHLY, CDR2 FYNNEI. The CDR3 loop is CASSGGEGRDQPQHF. The DNA of the CDR3 is TGTGCCAGCAGTGGGGGGGAAGGTCGGGATCAGCCCCAGCATTTT.

The V gene is TRBV11-2, the J gene TRBJ2-7, with 9 bases fitting TRBD2. This CDR3 region has 14 residues. V was clipped by 1 base and J by 6 bases; unmatched bases: 4. Germline V gene sequence: CDR1 SGHAT, CDR2 FQNNGV. CDR3 region: CASSLAGLAFEQYF. The DNA of the CDR3 is TGTGCCAGCAGCTTAGCGGGACTAGCTTTCGAGCAGTACTTC.

This clonotype was counted only a few times. The V gene is TRBV29-1, the J gene TRBJ2-5, with 7 positions matching TRBD1. This CDR3 is 11 amino acids long. Looked up from germline, CDR1 is SQVTM and CDR2 is ANQGSEA. The junction had 8 bases not matched to a gene; V was cut back by 5 bases and J by 11 bases. The CDR3 here is CSVRTGSTQYF. DNA for the CDR3: TGCAGCGTTCGGACAGGTTCTACTCAGTACTTC. Looking up the rest from reference TRBV29-1 and TRBJ2-5 gives the full variable domain: SAVISQKPSRDICQRGTSLTIQCQVDSQVTMMFWYRQQPGQSLTLIATANQGSEATYESGFVIDKFPISRPNLTFSTLTVSNMSPEDSSIYLCSVRTGSTQYFGPGTRLLVL.

A note on this clonotype: This clone may be a read error of a much larger clone one base away. V gene TRBV6-2 or TRBV6-3 combines with J gene TRBJ2-5, with 10 bases aligning to TRBD1. The germline V gene has CDR1 MNHEY and CDR2 SVGEGT. The length of the CDR3 is 15 residues. Trimming took 5 bases from V and 11 from J; bases not matched to a gene: 14. CDR3 nucleotide sequence: TGTGCCAGCAGTCAACCGGACAGGGGGTTCTACGGGCAGTACTTC. This codes for CASSQPDRGFYGQYF.

The chain uses TRBV6-2 or TRBV6-3 and TRBJ2-1; the D call may be TRBD1 or TRBD2 (8 bases each). This CDR3 contains 18 residues. CDR1 and CDR2 from the germline V gene are MNHEY and SVGEGT. Trimming cost V 6 bases and J 5 bases, with 26 bases left between them. DNA for the CDR3: TGTGCCAGCAGCGAACAGGGGGAGGTTAGCGGGAAGCACAATGAGCAGTTCTTC. Translating it yields CASSEQGEVSGKHNEQFF.

This clonotype came up once. This sequence joins TRBV12-3 or TRBV12-4 and TRBJ2-2; TRBD1 agrees at 8 bases. With V trimmed by 7 bases and J by 7 bases, 14 bases remained unmatched. The CDR3 has 16 residues. The CDR3 coding sequence is TGTGCCAGCACCTTAAGCTGGACAGGGCTTGGCGGGGAGCTGTTTTTT. It encodes CASTLSWTGLGGELFF.

CDR3 sequence reads: CASSFPASGSPLHF. The CDR3 nucleotides are TGTGCCAGCAGCTTTCCCGCGTCGGGATCACCCCTCCACTTT. The J gene is TRBJ1-6, the V gene TRBV5-6, with D hard to call. CDR1 is SGHDT and CDR2 is YYEEEE in the germline V gene. CDR3 length: 14 residues. Trimming left V 2 bases short and J 10 bases short, with 13 bases between.

Comment on this clonotype: Mismatch with germline at one junction end may stem from a read error. This chain joins TRBV29-1 and TRBJ2-1, with a weak D call TRBD2 (6 bases). Germline V CDR1 and CDR2: SQVTM, ANQGSEA. The CDR3 runs to 12 residues. The CDR3 DNA is TGCGGCGTGGCGGGATCATACAATGAGCAGTTCTTC. This encodes CGVAGSYNEQFF.

This clonotype was seen many times. This chain links TRBV20-1 with TRBJ2-5; D might be TRBD2 (6 bases). V lost 6 bases, J lost 4 bases, and 24 bases lay in between. The CDR3 consists of 16 residues. Germline loops: CDR1 DFQATT, CDR2 SNEGSKA (reference sequence). CDR3 residues: CSATKGLAMGPETQYF. The CDR3 nucleotides are TGCAGTGCCACAAAGGGGCTAGCGATGGGACCAGAGACCCAGTACTTC.

DNA of the CDR3: TGTGCCAGCAGCCAACGCAAATACGAGCAGTACTTC. Its translation is CASSQRKYEQYF. The gene calls are TRBV14 and TRBJ2-7; the D is unclear. This CDR3 spans 12 amino acids. Germline V lookup: CDR1 SGHDN, CDR2 FVKESK. V was trimmed by 2 bases and J by 4 bases, leaving 6 bases between them.

This clonotype was detected only once. The rearrangement uses TRBV20-1 and TRBJ2-7, with 9 nucleotides matching TRBD1. Per germline, CDR1 DFQATT and CDR2 SNEGSKA (reference sequence). V was pared by 3 bases and J by 7 bases, with 10 bases of the junction left unmatched. The CDR3 consists of 14 residues. CDR3 amino acids: CSARRDRAYNEQYF. CDR3 coding DNA: TGCAGTGCTAGGAGGGACAGGGCTTACAATGAGCAGTACTTC.

This clonotype was seen a few times. The rearrangement joins TRBV21-1 to TRBJ2-6; the table calls TRBD2, which could not be checked here. TRBV21-1 is a pseudogene segment. This CDR3 region has 20 residues. The CDR3 region is CASSKAHGLARGSGANVLTF. DNA of the CDR3: TGTGCCAGCAGCAAAGCCCATGGACTAGCTAGGGGTTCTGGGGCCAACGTCCTGACTTTC.

At least ten counts were recorded for this clonotype. The chain employs TRBV29-1 and TRBJ2-5; 8 nucleotides align to TRBD1. There are 13 residues in the CDR3. From germline, CDR1 is SQVTM and CDR2 ANQGSEA. V was clipped by 3 bases and J by 2 bases; unmatched bases: 2. The CDR3 nucleotides read TGCAGCGTTGAGGACAGGGCGCAAGAGACCCAGTACTTC. Its protein is CSVEDRAQETQYF.

The rearrangement links TRBV6-6 to TRBJ2-7, with D uncertain. The CDR3 contains 12 residues. Germline V gene data show CDR1 as MNHNY and CDR2 as SVGAGI (reference sequence). V dropped 4 bases and J dropped 6 bases, with 10 bases sitting between them. CDR3 nucleotide sequence: TGTGCCAGCAGTTCTCGACCGGGCGAGCAGTACTTC. It yields the protein CASSSRPGEQYF.

The chain combines TRBV10-3 with TRBJ2-1; 12 bases are a match to TRBD2. V dropped 4 bases and J dropped 9; count of bases not matched to a gene: 7. Germline CDR1 ENHRY, CDR2 SYGVKD. The CDR3 covers 15 residues. DNA for the CDR3: TGTGCCATCAGTGGACTAGCGGGAGTGGAGGGTGAGCAGTTCTTC. Its translation: CAISGLAGVEGEQFF.

This clonotype turned up a few times. The rearrangement links TRBV2 to TRBJ2-7; D is perhaps TRBD1 (6 bases). The CDR3 runs 16 residues. The germline gives CDR1 SNHLY, CDR2 FYNNEI. The V end was cut by 2 bases, the J end by 2 bases, with 16 bases between. The CDR3 DNA reads TGTGCCAGCAGTGAAAGGGCAGGGGATCCCACCTACGAGCAGTACTTC. This gives the protein CASSERAGDPTYEQYF.

This clonotype was seen a few times. The chain links TRBV6-2 or TRBV6-3 to TRBJ2-1; D not resolved. Germline CDR1 MNHEY, CDR2 SVGEGT. The length of the CDR3 is 14 residues. The V end lost 0 bases, the J end lost 7 bases, and 10 bases lay between the germline ends. CDR3 nucleotides: TGTGCCAGCAGTTACTCAACCCCTCGGAATGAGCAGTTCTTC. It is translated as CASSYSTPRNEQFF.

The chain links TRBV20-1 to TRBJ1-2; D is ambiguous. V was cut by 5 bases and J by 8 bases, with 15 bases left in between. Looked up from germline, CDR1 is DFQATT and CDR2 is SNEGSKA (reference sequence). The CDR3 extends over 12 amino acids. The CDR3 DNA follows: TGCAGTGCTGAAACATCGGCCGGGGGCTACACCTTC. As protein: CSAETSAGGYTF.

In this sample, this clonotype turned up a few times. This chain connects TRBV20-1 to TRBJ1-1; 7 nucleotides align to TRBD1. The ends lost 0 bases at V and 6 bases at J; junction bases unmatched: 13. Germline CDR1 is DFQATT and CDR2 is SNEGSKA (reference sequence). The CDR3 spans 16 residues. CDR3 loop: CSARDRDSTLFAEAFF. In DNA, the CDR3 is TGCAGTGCTAGAGATCGGGACAGCACCCTCTTTGCTGAAGCTTTCTTT.

V and J are TRBV18 and TRBJ1-6; 8 bases agree with TRBD1. Per the germline V gene, CDR1 is KGHSH and CDR2 is LQKENI. V gave up 4 bases and J gave up 5 bases; unmatched junction bases: 4. The length of the CDR3 is 15 residues. CDR3 protein: CASSRGQGDNSPLHF. The CDR3 DNA reads TGTGCCAGCTCACGCGGACAGGGAGATAATTCACCCCTCCACTTT.

This rearrangement joins TRBV7-2 to TRBJ1-1; no clear D. The CDR3 contains 14 residues. Trimming took off 1 base at V and 8 bases at J, with 14 bases between the two ends. Germline V gene data show CDR1 as SGHTA and CDR2 as FQGNSA. Here the CDR3 DNA reads TGTGCCAGCAGCTTAGGGGTACTATCTTGGGAAGCTTTCTTT. Its protein product is CASSLGVLSWEAFF.

As regards this clonotype: One base away lies a much larger clone, so this may be a sequencing read error. The chain carries TRBV6-1 and TRBJ1-2; D might be TRBD1 (5 bases). The CDR3 consists of 13 residues. Germline CDR1 reads MNHNS; CDR2 reads SASEGT. V was cut by 2 bases and J by 8 bases, with 12 bases left in between. CDR3 sequence: CASSEQDGGGYTF. CDR3 nucleotides: TGTGCCAGCAGTGAACAGGATGGGGGAGGCTACACCTTC.

The chain employs TRBV5-1 and TRBJ2-5; no clear D gene. Per the germline V gene, CDR1 is SGHRS and CDR2 is YFSETQ. Between the trimmed V and J ends, which lost 0 bases and 4 bases, there was a span of 10 bases. The CDR3 has 14 amino acids. In nucleotides, the CDR3 is TGCGCCAGCAGCTTGGCCGTAACGGGAGAGACCCAGTACTTC. Translated, it gives CASSLAVTGETQYF. Supplemented by reference TRBV5-1 and TRBJ2-5, the full variable domain reads KAGVTQTPRYLIKTRGQQVTLSCSPISGHRSVSWYQQTPGQGLQFLFEYFSETQRNKGNFPGRFSGRQFSNSRSEMNVSTLELGDSALYLCASSLAVTGETQYFGPGTRLLVL.

This chain connects TRBV20-1 to TRBJ2-3; possible D gene TRBD2, 6 bases. The length of the CDR3 is 16 residues. The V gene lost 2 bases and the J gene lost 2 bases, with 17 bases spanning the gap. CDR1 is DFQATT and CDR2 is SNEGSKA in the germline V gene (reference sequence). Here the CDR3 reads CSARPLRRDHTDTQYF. The CDR3 bases are TGCAGTGCTAGACCCTTAAGGAGGGACCACACAGATACGCAGTATTTT.

V and J are TRBV5-1 and TRBJ2-3; 8 bases fit TRBD2. The germline gives CDR1 SGHRS, CDR2 YFSETQ. The J segment lost 3 bases and the V segment lost 4 bases, leaving 13 bases of the junction unmatched. The length of the CDR3 is 17 residues. The CDR3 spells CASSPWTSRSRTDTQYF. Written as DNA, the CDR3 is TGCGCCAGCAGCCCGTGGACTAGCAGGAGTCGTACAGATACGCAGTATTTT.